The entry below describes one TCR beta chain. This clone appeared once. Its antigen remains undetermined. Base quality data are lacking; no much larger clone is found one base away. This sample is part of a study of blood T cell repertoires in COVID-19 (dated by TCRdb to the early 2020s). Study-level background: Samples covering the acute and convalescent phases of COVID-19 were provided by collaborators in the United States, Italy and Spain. The prospective study material was composed of cDNA or gDNA derived from T cells, B-cell-depleted T cells, or PBMCs. The dataset comprised deeply sampled blood TCRbeta repertoires from subjects exposed to, actively infected with, or recovered from COVID-19. A freely available public database, intended as a resource for researchers studying the immune response to SARS-CoV-2, is where the repertoires were released. The samples were drawn from the first 160 participants of the ongoing ImmuneRACE study and from 950 to 1,500 subjects provided by 6 global collaborators. The sample metadata nearly always contained a de-identified subject ID, COVID-19 status, age in years and sex. Where available, HLA class I and class II types were taken from metadata supplied by the sample provider and were not determined by assay-based typing.

The CDR3 runs 15 residues from the cysteine to the phenylalanine. Just CDR3 DNA is preserved here, 45 bases in frame from base 1. From a lookup of the germline V gene, CDR1 and CDR2 are SGHTS and YDEGEE. V was cut back by 3 bases and J by 5 bases, leaving a gap of 18 bases between them. Enrolling through a virtual design, the prospective study's participants ranged in age from roughly 18 to 90 years and lived across more than 20 United States geographic areas. In the prospective study, cohorts were assigned on the basis of participant-reported clinical history obtained from a screening survey and a study questionnaire. Recovered participants in ImmuneRACE Cohort 3 were defined as having two consecutive negative NP/OP PCR tests, clearance from a healthcare professional, or resolution of symptoms. Mobile phlebotomists in the prospective study collected whole blood, serum and a nasopharyngeal or oropharyngeal swab from every participant. Over a roughly 2-month period, participants in the prospective study had the option of providing additional blood draws and questionnaires. Before DNA extraction, blood samples from the prospective study were shipped at room temperature or frozen.

TCRbeta CDR3 regions were amplified from genomic DNA by means of the immunoSEQ Assay, a bias-controlled multiplex PCR. Per the original workflow: Within the assay, amplification of reference gene primers was used to estimate how many nucleated cells each sample contained. To quantify the absolute abundance of each unique TCRbeta CDR3 rearrangement, sequence reads were collapsed and filtered. For each sample, productive Simpson clonality was calculated as the square root of Simpson's diversity index over productive rearrangements. TCRdb holds this immuneACCESS table with in-frame rearrangements only. Some clones are missing; in checked studies, unresolved V genes explain under half, and the rest has no known cause. The V and J calls and clone size are taken from that table; D and trimming were inferred from the DNA. The sample data list approximately 440,000 clones, and roughly 87% of these were observed just once. In total, the top ten clones hold about 0.7% of the sample.

Results and caveats for the whole study, not just this receptor: Clinical and demographic metadata were provided uncurated, with the amount varying by source and participant.

The sample was PBMCs or T cells enriched from blood (not recorded which). This receptor was obtained from a woman aged 18-29 years who had recovered from COVID-19. The V gene is TRBV5-8 and the J gene is TRBJ2-7, with TRBD2 perhaps the D gene, on 7 matching bases. The nucleotides are TGTGCCAGCAGCTCCCTCCATGAGGGGGGGGACGAGCAGTACTTC. Protein translation: CASSSLHEGGDEQYF.